Listed here are 30 T cell receptor beta chains from one sample, sequenced in a study of cytomegalovirus exposure and HLA in healthy donors. Use of 60 Vbeta and 13 Jbeta primers characterized the PCR. The assay was immunoSEQ multiplex PCR, and TCRdb's table has in-frame clones only and misses some. Of 100,000 to 150,000 clones in the sample, roughly 80% are singletons; the top ten hold 3% to 3.5%. Sequencing was done on a sample of PBMCs. These receptor sequences come from a male donor in good health and CMV-seronegative.

The chain carries TRBV30 and TRBJ2-7; 12 nucleotides match TRBD2. The CDR3 spans 14 residues. Unmatched junction bases numbered 5, after V lost 5 bases and J lost 3 bases. The V gene's germline CDR1 is GTSNPN and CDR2 SVGIG (reference sequence). The CDR3 DNA reads TGTGCCTGGTCTAGCGGGGGGGGCTACTACGAGCAGTACTTC. It encodes CAWSSGGGYYEQYF.

The V and J genes are TRBV4-3 and TRBJ1-4, with 8 bases identical to TRBD1. Trimming at V came to 0 bases and at J to 6 bases, leaving 18 bases not matched to a gene. The CDR3 runs to 20 residues. Germline CDR1 reads LGHNA; CDR2 reads YSLEER. Written as DNA, the CDR3 is TGCGCCAGCAGCCAAGAAGGCCCTAAAAGATACGTGACAGGGGATGAAAAACTGTTTTTT. Encoded protein: CASSQEGPKRYVTGDEKLFF.

V usage is TRBV27 and J usage is TRBJ1-4; D possibly corresponds to TRBD1 (6 bases). This CDR3 is 16 amino acids long. Germline V gene lookup returns CDR1 MNHEY and CDR2 SMNVEV (reference sequence). The V gene lost 3 bases and the J gene lost 0 bases, with 11 bases spanning the gap. The chain's CDR3 is CASSFQPGATNEKLFF. CDR3 sequence (DNA): TGTGCCAGCAGTTTCCAACCAGGGGCAACTAATGAAAAACTGTTTTTT.

V and J are TRBV15 and TRBJ2-2; 11 positions agree with TRBD1. Germline V lookup: CDR1 LNHNV, CDR2 YYDKDF (reference sequence). The J segment lost 4 bases and the V segment lost 3 bases, leaving 7 bases of the junction unmatched. The CDR3 consists of 17 residues. The CDR3 sequence is CATSRWTGGAGTGELFF. CDR3 in DNA: TGTGCCACCAGCAGGTGGACAGGGGGCGCGGGCACCGGGGAGCTGTTTTTT.

The J gene is TRBJ1-2, the V gene TRBV27; the match to TRBD1 covers 9 bases. The CDR3 contains 15 residues. The germline CDR1 and CDR2 sequences are MNHEY and SMNVEV (reference sequence). V trimming: 1 base; J trimming: 6 bases; junction bases outside the gene matches: 6. This CDR3 reads CASSLWGTGINGYTF. CDR3 DNA sequence: TGTGCCAGCAGTTTATGGGGGACAGGGATTAATGGCTACACCTTC.

The chain has TRBV7-8 and TRBJ2-5; 7 nucleotides align to TRBD2. The CDR3 length is 17 residues. V was pared by 5 bases and J by 3 bases, with 15 bases of the junction left unmatched. CDR1 and CDR2 (germline): SGHVS, FQNEAQ. The CDR3 region has the DNA TGTGCCAGCAGCCCGGCCCGGCGACTAGCCCCAAAAGAGACCCAGTACTTC. Amino acid sequence: CASSPARRLAPKETQYF.

This chain joins TRBV5-1 and TRBJ2-7; 8 bases map to TRBD1. Unmatched junction bases numbered 21, after V lost 2 bases and J lost 5 bases. The CDR3 is 19 amino acids. Germline V gives CDR1 SGHRS, CDR2 YFSETQ. In DNA form, the CDR3 reads TGCGCCAGCAGCTTAAAAATTAGGACAGGGAGTAATCTTCCCCACGAGCAGTACTTC. This sequence encodes CASSLKIRTGSNLPHEQYF.

The chain employs TRBV5-1 and TRBJ2-7, with 10 bases fitting TRBD1. Germline loops: CDR1 SGHRS, CDR2 YFSETQ. J lost 5 bases, V lost 1 base, and 6 bases had no gene match. The CDR3 runs 15 residues. The chain's CDR3 is CASSLPGQGIDEQYF. CDR3 nucleotides: TGCGCCAGCAGCTTGCCGGGACAGGGGATAGACGAGCAGTACTTC.

The chain employs TRBV19 and TRBJ2-7; 7 positions agree with TRBD1. The CDR3 runs 17 residues. Germline V gene sequence: CDR1 LNHDA, CDR2 SQIVND (reference sequence). With 4 bases clipped from V and 0 bases from J, the junction kept 12 bases outside the gene matches. CDR3 sequence reads: CASSNPDDRELSYEQYF. The CDR3 coding sequence is TGTGCCAGTAGTAACCCCGATGACAGGGAGCTCTCCTACGAGCAGTACTTC.

V and J are TRBV19 and TRBJ1-5; no reliable D call. From germline, CDR1 is LNHDA and CDR2 SQIVND (reference sequence). This CDR3 has 14 amino acids. V lost 4 bases and J 0 bases, leaving 7 bases between the germline ends. CDR3 nucleotide sequence: TGTGCCAGTAGTACAGAGTATAGCAATCAGCCCCAGCATTTT. Translation: CASSTEYSNQPQHF.

This rearrangement joins TRBV11-2 to TRBJ2-5; possibly TRBD2 for D (5 bases). The germline V gene has CDR1 SGHAT and CDR2 FQNNGV. Trimming took off 2 bases at V and 1 base at J, with 8 bases between the two ends. The CDR3 totals 14 residues. Here the CDR3 DNA reads TGTGCCAGCAGCTTAATCGGGGTCCAAGAGACCCAGTACTTC. Translation: CASSLIGVQETQYF.

The V gene is TRBV5-1, the J gene TRBJ1-2, with D hard to call. Trimming removed 1 base from V and 4 bases from J, with 8 bases in between. Germline V gene sequence: CDR1 SGHRS, CDR2 YFSETQ. This CDR3 is built from 13 residues. The CDR3, as DNA: TGCGCCAGCAGCTTGCCTACGGGCTATGGCTACACCTTC. It codes for CASSLPTGYGYTF.

The rearrangement joins TRBV5-1 to TRBJ2-7, with 8 positions matching TRBD2. Unmatched junction bases numbered 4, after V lost 3 bases and J lost 5 bases. Germline CDR1 is SGHRS and CDR2 is YFSETQ. The CDR3 has 13 residues. In DNA, the CDR3 is TGCGCCAGCAGCTCCAGCGGGAGAAACGAGCAGTACTTC. This sequence encodes CASSSSGRNEQYF.

The chain uses TRBV6-6 and TRBJ1-2, with D perhaps TRBD1 (6 bases). CDR3 length: 12 amino acids. The germline V and J ends were trimmed by 5 bases and 4 bases, with 8 bases remaining between them. Germline loops: CDR1 MNHNY, CDR2 SVGAGI (reference sequence). The CDR3 is CASSVTGYGYTF. The CDR3 DNA follows: TGTGCCAGCAGTGTGACAGGCTATGGCTACACCTTC.

The chain couples TRBV6-1 to TRBJ2-7; D ambiguous. This CDR3 is 12 amino acids long. CDR1 is MNHNS, CDR2 SASEGT, per germline. Trimming stripped 1 base from V and 4 bases from J, with 5 bases between. CDR3 sequence: CASSEVPYEQYF. For the CDR3, the DNA is TGTGCCAGCAGTGAAGTTCCATACGAGCAGTACTTC.

J is TRBJ2-2 and V is TRBV7-9; D is unclear. CDR3 length equals 15 residues. V lost 5 bases, J lost 6 bases, and 16 bases lay in between. Germline CDR1 is SEHNR and CDR2 is FQNEAQ (reference sequence). CDR3 in amino acids: CASSQRPQLAGELFF. CDR3 DNA sequence: TGTGCCAGCAGCCAACGCCCACAGTTAGCCGGGGAGCTGTTTTTT.

The V and J genes are TRBV7-3 and TRBJ2-7, with 10 nucleotides matching TRBD1. V shed 4 bases, J shed 2 bases, and the junction held 17 bases outside the gene matches. This CDR3 is 19 amino acids long. Germline-derived CDR1 and CDR2 are SGHTA and FQGTGA. The CDR3 DNA reads TGTGCCAGCAGCTCTGGGCCGGGACAGGGGACCACCACCCCCTACGAGCAGTACTTC. Translated, it gives CASSSGPGQGTTTPYEQYF.

V is TRBV7-9 and J is TRBJ2-3; 7 bases map to TRBD2. The CDR3 has 15 residues. CDR1 and CDR2 from the germline V gene are SEHNR and FQNEAQ (reference sequence). Trimming took 4 bases from V and 3 from J; bases not matched to a gene: 7. This CDR3 is CASSSWRETTDTQYF. Here the CDR3 DNA reads TGTGCCAGCAGCTCCTGGCGGGAGACTACAGATACGCAGTATTTT. Full variable domain (missing parts from reference TRBV7-9 and TRBJ2-3): DTGVSQNPRHKITKRGQNVTFRCDPISEHNRLYWYRQTLGQGPEFLTYFQNEAQLEKSRLLSDRFSAERPKGSFSTLEIQRTEQGDSAMYLCASSSWRETTDTQYFGPGTRLTVL.

This chain links TRBV5-1 with TRBJ2-7; 8 bases fit TRBD2. This CDR3 comprises 14 residues. Germline CDR1 is SGHRS and CDR2 is YFSETQ. Unmatched junction bases numbered 5, after V lost 4 bases and J lost 2 bases. Here the CDR3 reads CASSPSAGAYEQYF. The CDR3 DNA reads as TGCGCCAGCAGCCCATCAGCGGGGGCCTACGAGCAGTACTTC.

This clone was counted between two and nine times. CDR3 DNA sequence: TGTGCCAGCAGTTACGGGGACACCTATGGCTACACCTTC. It encodes CASSYGDTYGYTF. This chain uses TRBV6-5 with TRBJ1-2; D is possibly TRBD1 (6 bases). CDR1 MNHEY and CDR2 SVGAGI come from the germline V gene. The V end was cut by 2 bases, the J end by 4 bases, with 8 bases between. The CDR3 runs 13 residues.

This clone was found a few times. The chain employs TRBV4-1 and TRBJ2-2, with D hard to call. Trimming stripped 3 bases from V and 5 bases from J, with 10 bases between. This CDR3 has 14 residues. CDR1 and CDR2 from the germline V gene are MGHRA and YSYEKL. The CDR3 loop is CASSQHFGTGELFF. CDR3 sequence (DNA): TGCGCCAGCAGCCAGCACTTCGGGACCGGGGAGCTGTTTTTT.

The rearrangement uses TRBV6-4 and TRBJ1-1; D perhaps matches TRBD1 (5 bases). The ends were cut back, 6 bases at V and 3 bases at J, with 17 bases in the middle. CDR1 and CDR2 (germline): MRHNA, SNTAGT. The CDR3 extends over 15 amino acids. DNA of the CDR3: TGTGCCAGCAGCCACTCCGAAGAAGGGGACACTGAAGCTTTCTTT. It codes for CASSHSEEGDTEAFF.

CDR3 sequence: CASIRQGAPNQPQHF. The CDR3 DNA reads TGTGCCAGCATACGGCAGGGGGCCCCAAATCAGCCCCAGCATTTT. The chain couples TRBV6-1 to TRBJ1-5, with 8 bases identical to TRBD1. The CDR3 runs to 15 residues. With 7 bases clipped from V and 4 bases from J, the junction kept 9 bases outside the gene matches. Germline lookup yields CDR1 MNHNS and CDR2 SASEGT.

Only a few counts were recorded for this clone. This chain connects TRBV30 to TRBJ2-7; no clear D gene. Germline V gene sequence: CDR1 GTSNPN, CDR2 SVGIG (reference sequence). V lost 0 bases and J lost 1, with 10 bases in between. CDR3 length: 14 residues. The CDR3 nucleotides are TGTGCCTGGAGTGTAGCCCCCATATCCTACGAGCAGTACTTC. Its translation is CAWSVAPISYEQYF.

V gene TRBV28 combines with J gene TRBJ2-7; 9 nucleotides agree with TRBD1. This CDR3 has 14 amino acids. V dropped 8 bases and J dropped 5; count of bases not matched to a gene: 10. Germline V gene data show CDR1 as MDHEN and CDR2 as SYDVKM. Written as DNA, the CDR3 is TGTGCCAGCCTCCCCGGGACAGGGCCTCACGAGCAGTACTTC. This gives the protein CASLPGTGPHEQYF.

The CDR3 spells CASSDGTTVLEQYF. The DNA of the CDR3 is TGTGCCAGCAGCGACGGGACAACGGTGCTCGAGCAGTACTTC. V and J are TRBV11-2 and TRBJ2-7, with a tentative D call TRBD1 (6 bases). Germline-derived CDR1 and CDR2 are SGHAT and FQNNGV. V was shortened by 5 bases and J by 6 bases, with 17 bases between the two germline ends. The CDR3 is 14 residues long. The variable domain in full, completed from reference TRBV11-2 and TRBJ2-7, reads EAGVAQSPRYKIIEKRQSVAFWCNPISGHATLYWYQQILGQGPKLLIQFQNNGVVDDSQLPKDRFSAERLKGVDSTLKIQPAKLEDSAVYLCASSDGTTVLEQYFGPGTRLTVT.

The V call is TRBV5-1, the J call TRBJ2-7, with a possible D match to TRBD1 (6 bases). The V end was cut by 2 bases, the J end by 2 bases, with 14 bases between. The CDR3 extends over 15 amino acids. Germline V gene lookup returns CDR1 SGHRS and CDR2 YFSETQ. The CDR3 sequence is CASSLTTGGPYEQYF. Here the CDR3 DNA reads TGCGCCAGCAGCTTAACGACAGGAGGACCCTACGAGCAGTACTTC. Full variable domain (outside the CDR3, taken from reference TRBV5-1 and TRBJ2-7): KAGVTQTPRYLIKTRGQQVTLSCSPISGHRSVSWYQQTPGQGLQFLFEYFSETQRNKGNFPGRFSGRQFSNSRSEMNVSTLELGDSALYLCASSLTTGGPYEQYFGPGTRLTVT.

The V call is TRBV9, the J call TRBJ1-2; no clear D gene. Trimming took off 4 bases at V and 6 bases at J, with 16 bases between the two ends. The germline CDR1 and CDR2 sequences are SGDLS and YYNGEE. This CDR3 spans 14 amino acids. This chain's CDR3 is CASSPPGGKDGYTF. As DNA, the CDR3 is TGTGCCAGCAGCCCCCCGGGAGGGAAGGATGGCTACACCTTC.

Turning to this clone: Other DNA sequences from this sample encode an identical CDR3 as well. This chain uses TRBV4-2 with TRBJ1-5; tentative D call: TRBD1 (5 bases). V was trimmed by 1 base and J by 0 bases, leaving 13 bases between them. The CDR3 totals 17 residues. Germline CDR1 and CDR2: LGHNA and YNFKEQ. Here the CDR3 reads CASSQGSTGYSNQPQHF. The CDR3 nucleotides read TGTGCCAGCAGCCAAGGTTCTACAGGCTATAGCAATCAGCCCCAGCATTTT.

Only a few counts were recorded for this clone. The chain employs TRBV11-2 and TRBJ2-5; TRBD1 matches 9 bases. The CDR3 is 17 residues long. The V gene end was trimmed by 3 bases and the J gene end by 1 base; junction bases not matched to a gene: 9. Germline-derived CDR1 and CDR2 are SGHAT and FQNNGV. For the CDR3, the DNA is TGTGCCAGCAGCTTCGGACGGACAGGGGAAACCCAAGAGACCCAGTACTTC. The encoded protein is CASSFGRTGETQETQYF.